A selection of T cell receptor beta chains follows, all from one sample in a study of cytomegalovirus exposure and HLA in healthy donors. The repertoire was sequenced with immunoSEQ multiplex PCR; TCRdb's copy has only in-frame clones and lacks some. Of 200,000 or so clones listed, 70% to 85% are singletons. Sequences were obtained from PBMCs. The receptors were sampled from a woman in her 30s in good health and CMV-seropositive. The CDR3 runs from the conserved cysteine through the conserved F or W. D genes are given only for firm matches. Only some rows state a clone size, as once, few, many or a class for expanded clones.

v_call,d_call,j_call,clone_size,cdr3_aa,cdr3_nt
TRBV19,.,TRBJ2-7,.,CASSIGGSEQYF,TGTGCCAGTAGTATCGGGGGAAGCGAGCAGTACTTC
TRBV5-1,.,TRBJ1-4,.,CASSPGLLATNEKLFF,TGCGCCAGCAGCCCGGGACTCCTTGCAACTAATGAAAAACTGTTTTTT
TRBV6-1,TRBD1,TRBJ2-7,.,CASSGRIPTGTVVSYEQYF,TGTGCCAGCAGTGGAAGGATCCCCACCGGGACAGTTGTTTCCTACGAGCAGTACTTC
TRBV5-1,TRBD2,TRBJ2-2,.,CASSVRLAGSTGELFF,TGCGCCAGCAGCGTACGACTAGCGGGGTCGACCGGGGAGCTGTTTTTT
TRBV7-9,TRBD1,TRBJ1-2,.,CASSPQGGGYTF,TGTGCCAGCAGCCCACAGGGGGGTGGCTACACCTTC
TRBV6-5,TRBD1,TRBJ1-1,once,CASSSGQVHTEAFF,TGTGCCAGCAGTTCGGGACAGGTACACACTGAAGCTTTCTTT
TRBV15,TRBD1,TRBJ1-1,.,CATSPGGDTEAFF,TGTGCCACCTCCCCAGGGGGAGACACTGAAGCTTTCTTT
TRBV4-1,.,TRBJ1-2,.,CASSQDPGGGDGYTF,TGCGCCAGCAGCCAAGATCCGGGCGGGGGGGATGGCTACACCTTC
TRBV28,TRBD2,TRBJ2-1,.,CASREGLYNEQFF,TGTGCCAGCAGGGAGGGACTATACAATGAGCAGTTCTTC
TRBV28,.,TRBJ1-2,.,CASSLGQGGGYTF,TGTGCCAGCAGTTTAGGGCAGGGAGGTGGCTACACCTTC
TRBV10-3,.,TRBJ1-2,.,CAISDLPSAGGYTF,TGTGCCATCAGTGATCTGCCTTCCGCGGGGGGCTACACCTTC
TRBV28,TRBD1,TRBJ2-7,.,CASSFGDRITYEQYF,TGTGCCAGCAGTTTCGGGGACAGGATAACCTACGAGCAGTACTTC
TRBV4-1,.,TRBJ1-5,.,CASSQDGVGAQPQHF,TGCGCCAGCAGCCAAGATGGGGTGGGGGCACAGCCCCAGCATTTT
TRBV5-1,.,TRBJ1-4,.,CASSPSTARANEKLFF,TGCGCCAGCAGCCCGTCGACAGCCAGAGCTAATGAAAAACTGTTTTTT
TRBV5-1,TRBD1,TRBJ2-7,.,CASRAETGSYEQYF,TGCGCCAGCAGAGCCGAGACAGGGAGCTACGAGCAGTACTTC
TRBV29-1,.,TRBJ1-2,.,CSVDEDGYTF,TGCAGCGTTGATGAGGATGGCTACACCTTC
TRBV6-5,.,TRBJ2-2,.,CASSYSNSPNTGELFF,TGTGCCAGCAGTTACTCGAACTCTCCGAACACCGGGGAGCTGTTTTTT
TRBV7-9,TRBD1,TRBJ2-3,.,CASSFGQGSADTQYF,TGTGCCAGCAGCTTCGGACAGGGGTCGGCAGATACGCAGTATTTT
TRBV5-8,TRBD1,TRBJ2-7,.,CASSSPLWTGGIHPSAEQYF,TGTGCCAGCAGCTCACCTTTATGGACAGGGGGAATTCATCCCTCCGCAGAGCAGTACTTC
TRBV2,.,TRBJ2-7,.,CASRGSLSEQYF,TGTGCCAGCAGGGGTAGCCTTAGCGAGCAGTACTTC
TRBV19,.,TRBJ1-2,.,CASSIVQANYGYTF,TGTGCCAGTAGTATTGTGCAGGCTAACTATGGCTACACCTTC
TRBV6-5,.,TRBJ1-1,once,CASSYNGVRTEAFF,TGTGCCAGCAGTTACAACGGGGTACGGACTGAAGCTTTCTTT
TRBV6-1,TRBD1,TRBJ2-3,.,CASRDRGRGTDTQYF,TGTGCCAGCAGGGACAGGGGGCGCGGGACAGATACGCAGTATTTT
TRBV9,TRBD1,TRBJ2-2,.,CASSVGTGWDGELFF,TGTGCCAGCAGCGTTGGGACAGGGTGGGACGGGGAGCTGTTTTTT
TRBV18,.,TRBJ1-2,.,CASSPNPGRAGYGYTF,TGTGCCAGCTCACCGAACCCCGGGAGGGCTGGCTATGGCTACACCTTC
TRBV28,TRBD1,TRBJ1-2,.,CASRGTGGLNYGYTF,TGTGCCAGCAGAGGAACAGGGGGCTTAAACTATGGCTACACCTTC
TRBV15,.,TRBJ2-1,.,CATSRELGRSSYNEQFF,TGTGCCACCAGCAGAGAACTAGGGCGGAGCTCCTACAATGAGCAGTTCTTC
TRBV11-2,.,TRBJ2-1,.,CASSLVSSRSYNEQFF,TGTGCCAGCAGCTTAGTAAGCTCCCGCTCCTACAATGAGCAGTTCTTC
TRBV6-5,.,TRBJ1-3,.,CASSFSRGLVGTIYF,TGTGCCAGCAGTTTCTCCCGGGGTCTCGTGGGCACCATATATTTT
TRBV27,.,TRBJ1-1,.,CASSFYPQSEAFF,TGTGCCAGCAGTTTTTACCCCCAGTCTGAAGCTTTCTTT